This T cell receptor (beta chain) was documented in a study of identical twins listed by TCRdb under 2016. Regarding the study in general: To test whether fetal clonotypes persist, the study used deep sequencing on TCR alpha and beta repertoires from monozygotic twins, unrelated adults of various ages, and cord blood. To rule out contamination, the twin experiments were replicated at different times with different library preparation protocols.

A few counts support this clonotype. Its cognate antigen has yet to be identified. Base qualities are missing; no much larger clone stands one base away. Every donor in the study was a healthy Caucasian. The twin cohort consisted of three pairs of female monozygotic twins, all aged about 18 to 30 years. Peripheral blood mononuclear cells were used as the source from which RNA for TCR libraries was isolated. The paper as a whole reports these results and caveats: Conclusions relied on cross-sectional statistical analysis, since the same donors could not be followed over many years. Invariant T cells such as MAIT and iNKT could partly confound zero-insertion analyses, though diverse VJ usage argued against this for most clonotypes. Recombination models systematically underestimated out-of-frame TCR alpha sharing in monozygotic twins but agreed with sharing between unrelated individuals. Compared with coincidental sharing between unrelated individuals, an excess of low generation-probability sequences was observed among out-of-frame TCR alpha sequences shared between twins. Abundant cord blood beta clonotypes carried fewer insertions; young adult naive repertoires showed a weaker similar trend, while memory repertoires showed none. Excess twin sharing in beta out-of-frame sequences was weaker because fewer shared sequences lowered the signal-to-noise ratio.

Library preparation used 5' RACE. Sequencing was performed on an Illumina HiSeq 2000. A universal primer binding site was introduced by template switching, and a unique molecular identifier was present in the final cDNA, enabling accurate counting of TCR cDNA molecules. First-strand cDNA for TCR alpha and beta chains was synthesized from specific primers in the conserved constant-segment region. To control for contamination, each cDNA library was double barcoded with a SMART-Mk sample barcode plus Illumina barcodes. TruSeq adapter sequences and Illumina sample barcodes were added in two successive PCR steps. Sequencing of the TCR alpha and beta cDNA libraries was done on the Illumina HiSeq platform using custom primers. Under the source paper's analysis protocol: MiGEC processed the raw reads to extract unique molecular identifiers, while MiXCR was used to determine the CDR3 positions. Recombination models were inferred per individual with the repgenHMM and IGoR tools using an EM algorithm. Shared clonotype analysis was performed with the tcR package in R, normalizing sharing by the product of cloneset sizes. To study raw recombination without the effects of thymic and clonal selection, out-of-frame nonproductive sequences were analyzed. TCRdb ran its own pipeline on the public reads, namely fastp trimming at Q25 and MiXCR clone calling, and kept in-frame beta chains. Each CDR3 protein gets just one entry, which takes the most common genes and DNA from the rows behind it. These V and J calls derive from TCRdb rather than the authors' analysis. For this sample there are fewer than 900,000 distinct CDR3 sequences; about 20% appear just once. 10% to 15% of the sample rests with the top ten.

These data were also reused for a study on T cells expressing NK-cell markers. The second study's authors report: In sorted CD3+CD56+NKG2C+, CD3+CD56+NKG2C- and CD3+CD56-NKG2C+ T-cell subsets from several donors, TCR beta-chain repertoires were profiled. Among the eight sequenced donors, seven were HCMV-seropositive and one was HCMV-seronegative. In several experiments an anti-gammadeltaTCR antibody was added to restrict sorting to alphabetaTCR-expressing T cells. In more than 5 donors, the dominant CD3+CD56+NKG2C+ clonotypes were found to rank among the top 10 CD8+ clonotypes and to make up 1.0-7.0% of CD8+ T cells. Those dominant clonotypes were again the most abundant among CD3+CD56-NKG2C+ cells in four donors, at roughly 25-60.1%. Whether the expanded NKG2C-expressing T cell clones were specific for HCMV antigens was left unclear. All eight donors whose samples were sequenced were randomly selected healthy volunteers, three of them men and five women. A commercial ELISA kit detecting HCMV-specific IgG in serum was used to determine HCMV serostatus. Bulk peripheral blood T-cell repertoires were additionally sequenced from unsorted PBMC for a handful of donors. MIGEC was used to demultiplex reads and group reads by UMI, and MiTCR was used to assemble and quantify clonotypes. To remove erroneous sequences, TCR cDNA sequences were retained only when supported by two or more reads. The tcR package was used for downstream repertoire analysis, with clonotypes matched between fractions based on CDR3 nucleotide sequence plus V segment. VDJmatch was used to annotate antigen specificity against VDJdb, with one amino acid substitution in CDR3 permitted.

The sample comprised PBMCs. The receptor was derived from a woman between 18 and 29 years old in good health.

The DNA sequence is as follows: TGCAGCGGGCAACGCACAGATACGCAGTATTTT. The translation is CSGQRTDTQYF. The chain joins TRBV29-1 to TRBJ2-3; the D gene lacks a confident call. The germline V gene specifies SQVTM as CDR1 and ANQGSEA as CDR2. Reading from cysteine to phenylalanine, the CDR3 counts 11 amino acids. Only CDR3 DNA is held: 33 bases, read in frame from base 1. V lost 7 bases and J lost 1 base; the stretch between them is 6 bases long.